This passage covers 27 T cell receptor beta chains from one sample sequenced in a study of cytomegalovirus exposure and HLA in healthy donors. The PCR contained 60 Vbeta and 13 Jbeta primers. Some clones are missing from TCRdb's copy, which holds only in-frame ones; the method was immunoSEQ multiplex PCR. The sample comprises about 120,000 clones, roughly 82% of which are singletons, and about 3.9% rests with the top ten. Sequenced material: PBMCs. The receptors shown here come from a human donor in good health.

V and J are TRBV5-8 and TRBJ2-2, with 7 bases that match TRBD1. The CDR3 length is 15 residues. With V trimmed by 4 bases and J by 4 bases, 7 bases remained unmatched. CDR1 SGHTS and CDR2 YDEGEE come from the germline V gene. CDR3: CASSLDRVGTGELFF. The DNA of the CDR3 is TGTGCCAGCAGCCTCGACAGGGTCGGCACCGGGGAGCTGTTTTTT.

The V gene is TRBV10-3, the J gene TRBJ2-7, with D perhaps matching TRBD2 (5 bases). This CDR3 has 13 residues. Deletions cut 2 bases from V and 4 bases from J, with 9 bases between. Germline loops: CDR1 ENHRY, CDR2 SYGVKD. This chain's CDR3 is CAISEGLEYEQYF. CDR3 nucleotide sequence: TGTGCCATCAGTGAGGGACTGGAATACGAGCAGTACTTC.

The chain links TRBV7-2 to TRBJ2-7; possibly TRBD2 for D (6 bases). The V end lost 7 bases, the J end lost 3 bases, and 10 bases lay between the germline ends. The V gene's germline CDR1 is SGHTA and CDR2 FQGNSA. This CDR3 is built from 12 residues. CDR3 in amino acids: CASTSGYYEQYF. DNA for the CDR3: TGTGCCAGCACCAGCGGGTACTACGAGCAGTACTTC.

This chain uses TRBV7-9 with TRBJ1-1; a possible D gene is TRBD1 (5 bases). V was trimmed by 0 bases and J by 2 bases, leaving 10 bases between them. CDR1 SEHNR and CDR2 FQNEAQ come from the germline V gene (reference sequence). The CDR3 spans 15 residues. CDR3 residues: CASSLATGFNTEAFF. The CDR3 DNA is TGTGCCAGCAGCTTAGCCACAGGTTTTAACACTGAAGCTTTCTTT.

The rearrangement links TRBV5-1 to TRBJ1-1, with D unresolved. This CDR3 is built from 14 residues. Germline lookup yields CDR1 SGHRS and CDR2 YFSETQ. V gave up 0 bases and J gave up 1 base, with 7 bases separating them. CDR3 coding DNA: TGCGCCAGCAGCTTGGCCCCGGGGAACACTGAAGCTTTCTTT. It yields the protein CASSLAPGNTEAFF.

This clone was seen more than once but under ten times. This rearrangement joins TRBV29-1 to TRBJ2-1; TRBD2 is a possible D gene (5 bases). The V gene's germline CDR1 is SQVTM and CDR2 ANQGSEA. The length of the CDR3 is 16 residues. V lost 3 bases to trimming and J lost 0 bases, with 15 bases between them. In nucleotides, the CDR3 is TGCAGCGTTGATGGCTCGATGGGAGACTCCTACAATGAGCAGTTCTTC. Encoded protein: CSVDGSMGDSYNEQFF.

The CDR3, as DNA: TGTGCCAGCAGTTTAAATGACAGGGGCCTCGCAGAGCAGTACTTC. Translating it yields CASSLNDRGLAEQYF. The rearrangement joins TRBV28 to TRBJ2-5; the match to TRBD1 covers 8 bases. V lost 2 bases to trimming and J lost 11 bases; unmatched junction nucleotides: 13. Looked up from germline, CDR1 is MDHEN and CDR2 is SYDVKM. The CDR3 length is 15 residues.

The chain carries TRBV6-4 and TRBJ1-2; 10 positions agree with TRBD1. There are 13 residues in the CDR3. Germline loops: CDR1 MRHNA, CDR2 SNTAGT. The ends lost 2 bases at V and 8 bases at J; junction bases unmatched: 2. The DNA of the CDR3 is TGTGCCAGCAGTGACGGACAGGGGGTGGGCTACACCTTC. Translated, it gives CASSDGQGVGYTF.

This clone was seen a handful of times. The chain joins TRBV6-6 to TRBJ1-3; 8 bases agree with TRBD1. This CDR3 is 14 amino acids long. The ends lost 11 bases at V and 0 bases at J; junction bases unmatched: 6. From germline, CDR1 is MNHNY and CDR2 SVGAGI (reference sequence). CDR3 coding DNA: TGTGCCGCAGGGACAGGCGTCTCTGGAAACACCATATATTTT. It yields the protein CAAGTGVSGNTIYF.

The V call is TRBV29-1, the J call TRBJ1-1; no clear D gene. Germline loops: CDR1 SQVTM, CDR2 ANQGSEA. V was trimmed by 2 bases and J by 2 bases, leaving 6 bases between them. CDR3 length: 12 residues. CDR3 sequence: CSVETHNTEAFF. DNA of the CDR3: TGCAGCGTTGAAACACATAACACTGAAGCTTTCTTT.

Written as DNA, the CDR3 is TGTGCCAGCAGCTTACAGGGCGGCATGAACACTGAAGCTTTCTTT. Translating gives CASSLQGGMNTEAFF. V usage is TRBV7-2 and J usage is TRBJ1-1; D is perhaps TRBD1 (5 bases). With 2 bases removed from V and 0 bases from J, the gap between germline ends came to 10 bases. CDR3 size: 15 residues. Germline V gene data show CDR1 as SGHTA and CDR2 as FQGNSA.

This sequence joins TRBV9 and TRBJ1-1, with 7 positions matching TRBD1. The CDR3 has 16 residues. CDR1 is SGDLS, CDR2 YYNGEE, per germline. The ends lost 4 bases at V and 2 bases at J; junction bases unmatched: 11. This chain's CDR3 is CASSLGWSGGNTEAFF. The DNA for the CDR3 is TGTGCCAGCAGCCTAGGCTGGTCAGGGGGAAACACTGAAGCTTTCTTT.

Note on this clone: A read error may produce the germline difference seen at one junction end. V gene TRBV6-6 combines with J gene TRBJ2-4; 9 bases are shared with TRBD1. This CDR3 is 15 amino acids long. Germline V gives CDR1 MNHNY, CDR2 SVGAGI (reference sequence). The CDR3: CASSYSQGAGYIQHF. The CDR3, as DNA: TGTGCCAGCAGTTACTCACAGGGGGCGGGATACATTCAGCACTTC.

The chain is built from TRBV28 and TRBJ2-3, with 9 bases that match TRBD2. The CDR3 has 15 amino acids. V was clipped by 6 bases and J by 5 bases; unmatched bases: 9. Germline V gene sequence: CDR1 MDHEN, CDR2 SYDVKM. CDR3 coding DNA: TGTGCCAGCAGACGGCGGGGGGGGAGAGGAGATACGCAGTATTTT. Protein product: CASRRRGGRGDTQYF.

This clone showed up just once. CDR3 in amino acids: CASSQDSGASTGELFF. The CDR3 DNA sequence: TGTGCCAGCAGCCAAGATTCAGGTGCCAGCACCGGGGAGCTGTTTTTT. The gene calls are TRBV4-2 and TRBJ2-2; D is uncertain. Trimming took 0 bases from V and 4 from J, leaving 12 bases between them. Germline CDR1 LGHNA, CDR2 YNFKEQ. The CDR3 length is 16 residues.

J is TRBJ2-7 and V is TRBV7-8; D might be TRBD2 (6 bases). V lost 2 bases to trimming and J lost 2 bases, with 13 bases between them. Germline-derived CDR1 and CDR2 are SGHVS and FQNEAQ. The CDR3 runs to 15 residues. Written as DNA, the CDR3 is TGTGCCAGCAGCTTACATGCGGGAACACCCTACGAGCAGTACTTC. Amino acid sequence: CASSLHAGTPYEQYF.

A single count supports this clone. The chain couples TRBV18 to TRBJ2-1; unclear D gene. CDR1 KGHSH and CDR2 LQKENI come from the germline V gene. This CDR3 spans 16 amino acids. Trimming took off 1 base at V and 0 bases at J, with 10 bases between the two ends. The CDR3 DNA reads as TGTGCCAGCTCACCACTCTCACGGAGCTCCTACAATGAGCAGTTCTTC. Translation gives CASSPLSRSSYNEQFF.

The genes are TRBV7-3 and TRBJ2-6, with D perhaps matching TRBD2 (5 bases). The V end was cut by 5 bases, the J end by 3 bases, with 8 bases between. Germline V gene sequence: CDR1 SGHTA, CDR2 FQGTGA. The CDR3 extends over 14 amino acids. The chain's CDR3 is CASSPRGGANVLTF. CDR3 in DNA: TGTGCCAGCAGCCCCCGGGGTGGGGCCAACGTCCTGACTTTC.

This chain uses TRBV6-6 with TRBJ1-2; D not certain. The CDR3 loop spans 10 amino acids. Trimming removed 2 bases at V and 8 bases at J, with 3 bases between. Germline-derived CDR1 and CDR2 are MNHNY and SVGAGI (reference sequence). CDR3 region: CASSYLGYTF. CDR3 bases: TGTGCCAGCAGTTACCTGGGCTACACCTTC.

The rearrangement links TRBV5-8 to TRBJ1-5; no reliable D call. This CDR3 region has 19 residues. Germline V gives CDR1 SGHTS, CDR2 YDEGEE. The ends were cut back, 4 bases at V and 3 bases at J, with 26 bases in the middle. The DNA for the CDR3 is TGTGCCAGCAGCCCGAGGAGATCAATCAGCCCTGAGACCAATCAGCCCCAGCATTTT. It codes for CASSPRRSISPETNQPQHF.

This clone was detected only once. The chain joins TRBV6-5 to TRBJ1-2; D may be TRBD1 (5 bases). Between the trimmed V and J ends, which lost 0 bases and 7 bases, there was a span of 9 bases. Germline V gene data show CDR1 as MNHEY and CDR2 as SVGAGI. The CDR3 is 13 residues long. The CDR3 DNA reads as TGTGCCAGCAGTTACTCGGCAGGGCTTGGCTACACCTTC. Amino acids: CASSYSAGLGYTF.

The rearrangement links TRBV27 to TRBJ1-1, with D possibly being TRBD1 (5 bases). CDR3 length: 15 amino acids. CDR1 is MNHEY and CDR2 is SMNVEV in the germline V gene (reference sequence). V gave up 3 bases and J gave up 2 bases, with 13 bases separating them. As DNA, the CDR3 is TGTGCCAGCAGTTTGTCCCAACAGGTCAACACTGAAGCTTTCTTT. Amino acids: CASSLSQQVNTEAFF.

V gene TRBV27 combines with J gene TRBJ2-2; 16 bases match TRBD2. Trimming took 4 bases from V and 6 from J; bases not matched to a gene: 11. Germline CDR1 is MNHEY and CDR2 is SMNVEV (reference sequence). The CDR3 loop spans 19 amino acids. CDR3: CASSSAGLAGGPEAGELFF. The CDR3 bases are TGTGCCAGCAGTTCCGCGGGACTAGCGGGAGGGCCAGAAGCCGGGGAGCTGTTTTTT.

The V and J genes are TRBV6-5 and TRBJ2-1, with TRBD2 matching 10 bases. Germline V CDR1 and CDR2: MNHEY, SVGAGI. V trimming: 7 bases; J trimming: 6 bases; junction bases outside the gene matches: 9. This CDR3 spans 15 amino acids. The CDR3, as DNA: TGTGCCAGCACCCCGAAATCTAGCGGGAGCAATGAGCAGTTCTTC. As protein: CASTPKSSGSNEQFF.

The CDR3 bases are TGTGCCAGCTCCCAGGGGGTGTCACCCTATGGCTACACCTTC. Encoded protein: CASSQGVSPYGYTF. This chain links TRBV18 with TRBJ1-2; 7 bases fit TRBD1. This CDR3 comprises 14 residues. Per germline, CDR1 KGHSH and CDR2 LQKENI. J gave up 4 bases and V 6 bases, and 8 bases lay outside the gene matches.

This clone is a singleton in its sample. This sequence joins TRBV19 and TRBJ2-7, with TRBD1 matching over 11 bases. CDR1 LNHDA and CDR2 SQIVND come from the germline V gene (reference sequence). V was pared by 4 bases and J by 5 bases, with 4 bases of the junction left unmatched. The CDR3 consists of 14 residues. CDR3 sequence: CASSTRDRGDEQYF. CDR3 sequence (DNA): TGTGCCAGTAGTACTCGGGACAGGGGGGACGAGCAGTACTTC.

This clone has only a few counts. The CDR3 DNA is TGTGCCAGTAAGGACAGGGACTATGGCTACACCTTC. Residues: CASKDRDYGYTF. The chain recombines TRBV19 with TRBJ1-2, with 8 bases lining up with TRBD1. V lost 7 bases to trimming and J lost 3 bases; unmatched junction nucleotides: 1. Germline CDR1 LNHDA, CDR2 SQIVND (reference sequence). The CDR3 consists of 12 residues.